The rows below give T cell receptor beta chains drawn from one sample of a study of CD8 T cells in Susac syndrome. TCRdb processed the immunoSEQ multiplex PCR reads anew with MiXCR; each CDR3 protein has one entry. Of about 160,000 distinct CDR3 sequences listed, just over 90% are singletons. Sequencing was carried out using CD4+ T cells from PBMCs. These TCRs come from a human donor in good health. The CDR3 runs from the conserved cysteine through the conserved F or W. The order of the fields is V gene, clone size, D gene, J gene, CDR3 DNA, CDR3 protein. The D gene is left open where the match is weak. Some rows mark clone size as missing; the rest say once, few, many or name a class of expanded clone.

TRBV7-9,NA,TRBD1,TRBJ2-7,TGTGCCAGCAGCTCATTGGGGACAGGGGACGAGCAGTACTTC,CASSSLGTGDEQYF
TRBV5-6,NA,NA,TRBJ2-5,TGTGCCAGCAGCCTGGATCCGATCCGGGGACCAGAGACCCAGTACTTC,CASSLDPIRGPETQYF
TRBV9,NA,NA,TRBJ2-3,TGTGCCAGCAGCGTAGCTCGGACGGGCCGGAGCACAGATACGCAGTATTTT,CASSVARTGRSTDTQYF
TRBV20-1,NA,NA,TRBJ2-7,TGCAGTGCTAGAGATCCTTTATACGAGCAGTACTTC,CSARDPLYEQYF
TRBV20-1,NA,NA,TRBJ2-7,TGCAGTGCTAGTACAGCCTACGAGCAGTACTTC,CSASTAYEQYF
TRBV2,few,NA,TRBJ1-3,TGTGCCAGCAGTGCAGGGTCTGGAAACACCATATATTTT,CASSAGSGNTIYF
TRBV7-2,NA,TRBD1,TRBJ1-4,TGTGCCAGCAGCAGGGACAGGGTTAATGAAAAACTGTTTTTT,CASSRDRVNEKLFF
TRBV7-9,NA,NA,TRBJ2-7,TGTGCCAGCAGCTTTGCTTCTAGTTTCGCCTACGAGCAGTACTTC,CASSFASSFAYEQYF
TRBV7-9,once,NA,TRBJ2-3,TGTGCCAGCAGCTTACAGGGGGGCCCAGATACGCAGTATTTT,CASSLQGGPDTQYF
TRBV11-2,NA,NA,TRBJ2-1,TGTGCCAGCAGCTCCGGTAGATATCGCTACAATGAGCAGTTCTTC,CASSSGRYRYNEQFF
TRBV29-1,NA,TRBD2,TRBJ2-5,TGCAGCGCCAGGACTAGCGGGAGTGAGACCCAGTACTTC,CSARTSGSETQYF
TRBV10-2,NA,NA,TRBJ2-2,TGCGCCAGCAGCCGGGACTTGGCCGGGGAGCTGTTTTTT,CASSRDLAGELFF
TRBV5-4,NA,NA,TRBJ2-5,TGTGCCAGCAGCTTCGGGGCAGGGGGGACGGTAGAGACCCAGTACTTC,CASSFGAGGTVETQYF
TRBV20-1,NA,NA,TRBJ2-5,TGCAGTGCTAGGAGGGTCCCCGGAGAGACCCAGTACTTC,CSARRVPGETQYF
TRBV6-2/TRBV6-3,NA,TRBD2,TRBJ2-3,TGTGCCAGCAGTTATATGGGTAGCGGGAGGAGCACAGATACGCAGTATTTT,CASSYMGSGRSTDTQYF
TRBV5-1,NA,TRBD2,TRBJ2-7,TGCGCCAGCAGCTTTGGACTAGCGGGAGGAAACTACGAGCAGTACTTC,CASSFGLAGGNYEQYF
TRBV20-1,NA,TRBD2,TRBJ2-7,TGCAGTGCTAGAGAGACTAGCCCCAGCGACGAGCAGTACTTC,CSARETSPSDEQYF
TRBV15,NA,NA,TRBJ1-1,TGTGCCACCAGCAGCCGTTTCGGGGGCGCCGAAGCTTTCTTT,CATSSRFGGAEAFF
TRBV20-1,NA,NA,TRBJ2-7,TGCAGTGCTAGCCCCCCCAAGGGGTACGAGCAGTACTTC,CSASPPKGYEQYF
TRBV6-4,NA,TRBD1,TRBJ1-5,TGTGCCAGCAGTGACTCGGGTCAGGACAGGGCCCTATGGATAGGCAATCAGCCCCAGCATTTT,CASSDSGQDRALWIGNQPQHF
TRBV6-1,few,NA,TRBJ1-5,TGTGCCAGCAGTCAGGGAAGCAATCAGCCCCAGCATTTT,CASSQGSNQPQHF
TRBV20-1,NA,TRBD1,TRBJ1-2,TGCAGTGCTAGAGCCGGGACAGGAATCTATGGCTACACCTTC,CSARAGTGIYGYTF
TRBV5-1,NA,NA,TRBJ2-1,TGCGCCAGCCGTCCTCCCGGGGTGCCCCACAATGAGCAGTTCTTC,CASRPPGVPHNEQFF
TRBV7-2,NA,NA,TRBJ2-1,TGTGCCAGCAGCTCCACGGGGGCCCACAATGAGCAGTTCTTC,CASSSTGAHNEQFF
TRBV20-1,NA,TRBD1,TRBJ1-5,TGCAGTGCTAGCTTCAACAGGGGGCCGGGTCAGCCCCAGCATTTT,CSASFNRGPGQPQHF
TRBV20-1,NA,NA,TRBJ2-7,TGCAGTGCTAGAGAAAAGGGAACCTACGAGCAGTACTTC,CSAREKGTYEQYF
TRBV19,NA,TRBD1,TRBJ1-5,TGTGCCACCGACAGGGGTAGCAATCAGCCCCAGCATTTT,CATDRGSNQPQHF
TRBV5-4,NA,NA,TRBJ2-1,TGTGCCAGCAGCTACGGATTAGGGAACAATGAGCAGTTCTTC,CASSYGLGNNEQFF
TRBV20-1,NA,TRBD2,TRBJ2-5,TGCAGTGCCCCCCGTGGCAGCGGGAGGGAAGAGACCCAGTACTTC,CSAPRGSGREETQYF
TRBV30,NA,NA,TRBJ2-7,TGTGCCTGGAGCCCGACGGGCTCCTACGAGCAGTACTTC,CAWSPTGSYEQYF
TRBV13,NA,NA,TRBJ2-7,TGTGCCAGCAGCACCCGGACAGATTACTACGAGCAGTACTTC,CASSTRTDYYEQYF
TRBV2,NA,NA,TRBJ1-5,TGTGCCAGCTGTCGGGACACCGATCAGCCCCAGCATTTT,CASCRDTDQPQHF